This is a list of T cell receptor beta chains from one sample in a study of neurological immune-mediated disorders. TCRdb fed the 5' RACE reads into MiXCR, producing one record per CDR3 protein. Of roughly 52,000 distinct CDR3 sequences in the sample, over 4.5% were seen once. Sequences were obtained from CD4+ T cells from blood. Every receptor here comes from a woman aged 18-35 years with multiple sclerosis. Each CDR3 is given with its conserved first and last residue. A D gene is named only where the DNA matches it firmly. For some rows the clone size is stated as once, few or many, or as a class when expanded; others skip it.

clone size	V gene	J gene	D gene	CDR3 DNA	CDR3 protein
many	TRBV20-1	TRBJ2-1	TRBD2	TGCAGTGCTACCGGCGGGACTACCTACAATGAGCAGTTCTTC	CSATGGTTYNEQFF
.	TRBV27	TRBJ2-5	.	TGTGCCAGCAGTTTCGAATGGCGGGAGACCCAGTACTTC	CASSFEWRETQYF
many	TRBV29-1	TRBJ2-5	.	TGCAGCGTTAATGAACCTGCGGGGGAGACCCAGTACTTC	CSVNEPAGETQYF
many	TRBV7-7	TRBJ2-5	.	TGTGCTAGCAAGACCGGGGAGACCCAGTACTTC	CASKTGETQYF
many	TRBV18	TRBJ2-2	.	TGTGCCAGCTCAATCAATAGCAGAAACACCGGGGAGCTGTTTTTT	CASSINSRNTGELFF
many	TRBV28	TRBJ2-3	TRBD2	TGTGCCAGCAGTTTAAAAAGCGGGGGCCTAAGCACAGATACGCAGTATTTT	CASSLKSGGLSTDTQYF
few	TRBV18	TRBJ1-1	.	TGTGCCAGCTCACCAGGGATCCCCGGGGACACTGAAGCTTTCTTT	CASSPGIPGDTEAFF
many	TRBV5-1	TRBJ1-4	.	TGCGCCAGCAGCCCACAGGGAAATAATGAAAAACTGTTTTTT	CASSPQGNNEKLFF
.	TRBV5-6	TRBJ2-2	.	TGTGCCAGCAGCCTACCCCTTCACAGGGCCACCGGGGAGCTGTTTTTT	CASSLPLHRATGELFF
many	TRBV7-2	TRBJ2-3	.	TGTGCCAGCAGTTTCGGGACTTCCTACACAGATACGCAGTATTTT	CASSFGTSYTDTQYF
few	TRBV7-2	TRBJ2-7	TRBD2	TGTGCCAGCAGCTCAGGGACTAGCGGGGGGTACCCTAGCGAGCAGTACTTC	CASSSGTSGGYPSEQYF
.	TRBV10-3	TRBJ1-6	.	TGTGCCATCAGTGAGGGTCCTATGAATTCACCCCTCCACTTT	CAISEGPMNSPLHF
many	TRBV4-3	TRBJ1-4	TRBD1	TGCGCCAGCAGCAGGAGGACAGGGGGCGGTGAAAAACTGTTTTTT	CASSRRTGGGEKLFF